This TCR beta chain was sequenced in a study of blood T cell repertoires in COVID-19. The CDR3 runs 16 residues. Libraries were prepared by immunoSEQ multiplex PCR; TCRdb keeps only in-frame clonotypes and omits some of them. The table shows some 150,000 clones, with 84% occurring only once. Material: peripheral blood. This receptor was taken from a man aged 40-49 years who had recovered from COVID-19. The chain carries TRBV1 and TRBJ1-5. TRBV1 is described as a pseudogene. The CDR3 region is CTSSQERRTFNQPQHF. The CDR3 DNA sequence: TGCACCAGCAGCCAAGAGAGGAGGACCTTCAATCAGCCCCAGCATTTT.